The sequence of this T cell receptor beta chain was determined in a study of regulatory T cells in long-lasting Graves disease. Study results and caveats: Persistent Graves' patients showed reduced TCR diversity versus newly diagnosed patients.

Combining iRepertoire HTBI primers with Arm-PCR of CDR3 regions, the authors built TCR beta libraries. Using its own MiXCR run on the multiplex PCR reads, TCRdb lists one record per CDR3 protein. This table has about 470,000 distinct CDR3 sequences, approximately 21% appearing once. Time point meaning: persistent/refractory GD, antithyroid drugs over 5 years with positive TRAb. The TCR library was prepared using RNA isolated from PBMCs. Concerning this clonotype itself: Its target is not known.

The input for sequencing was peripheral blood mononuclear cells (PBMCs), taken when the disease was refractory, from a patient treated with antithyroid drugs. The TCR sequence derives from a female donor with Graves disease.

Here the CDR3 DNA reads TGTGCTAGTGGTTTGGGCAGACAGGGGGAGTTCTTC. This codes for CASGLGRQGEFF. The chain carries TRBV12-5 and TRBJ2-1; 9 positions match TRBD1. J was trimmed by 14 bases and V by 1 base; bases with no gene match: 3. CDR1 LGHNT and CDR2 FRNRAP come from the germline V gene. The length of the CDR3 is 12 residues.